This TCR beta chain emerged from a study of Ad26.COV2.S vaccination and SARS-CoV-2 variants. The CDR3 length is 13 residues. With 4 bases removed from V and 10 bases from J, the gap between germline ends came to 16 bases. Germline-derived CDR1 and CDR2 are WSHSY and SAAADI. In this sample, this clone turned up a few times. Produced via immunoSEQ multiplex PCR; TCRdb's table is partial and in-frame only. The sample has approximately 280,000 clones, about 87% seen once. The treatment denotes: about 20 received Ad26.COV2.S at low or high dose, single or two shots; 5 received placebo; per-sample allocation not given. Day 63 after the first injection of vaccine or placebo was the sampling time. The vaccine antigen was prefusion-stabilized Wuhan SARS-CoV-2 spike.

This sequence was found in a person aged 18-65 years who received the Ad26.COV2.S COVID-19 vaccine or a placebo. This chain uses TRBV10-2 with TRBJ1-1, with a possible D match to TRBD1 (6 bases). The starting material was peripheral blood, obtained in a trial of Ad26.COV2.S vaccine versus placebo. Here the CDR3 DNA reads TGCGCCAGCAGTGGGGGGCGCAGGTCGGGAGCTTTCTTT. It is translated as CASSGGRRSGAFF.